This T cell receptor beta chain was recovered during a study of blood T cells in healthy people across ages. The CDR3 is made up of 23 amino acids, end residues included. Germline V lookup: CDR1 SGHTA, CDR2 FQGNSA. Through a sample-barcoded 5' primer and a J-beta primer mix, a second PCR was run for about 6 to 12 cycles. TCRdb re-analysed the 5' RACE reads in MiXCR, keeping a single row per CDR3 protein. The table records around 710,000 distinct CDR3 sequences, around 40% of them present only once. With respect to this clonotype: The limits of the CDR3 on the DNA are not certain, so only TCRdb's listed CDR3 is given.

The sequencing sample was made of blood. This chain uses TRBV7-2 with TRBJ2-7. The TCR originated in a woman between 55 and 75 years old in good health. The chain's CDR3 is CASSLRLAVTMSSSSNLNNEQYF.